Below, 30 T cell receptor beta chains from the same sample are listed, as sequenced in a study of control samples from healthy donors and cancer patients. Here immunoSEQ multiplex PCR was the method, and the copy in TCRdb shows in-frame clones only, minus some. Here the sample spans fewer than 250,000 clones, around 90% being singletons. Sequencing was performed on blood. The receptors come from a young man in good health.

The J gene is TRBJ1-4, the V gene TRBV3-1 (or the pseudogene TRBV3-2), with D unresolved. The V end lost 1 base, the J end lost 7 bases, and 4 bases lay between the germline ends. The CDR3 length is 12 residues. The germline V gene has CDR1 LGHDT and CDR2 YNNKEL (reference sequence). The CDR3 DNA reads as TGTGCCAGCAGCCAAGGGCCTGAAAAACTGTTTTTT. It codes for CASSQGPEKLFF.

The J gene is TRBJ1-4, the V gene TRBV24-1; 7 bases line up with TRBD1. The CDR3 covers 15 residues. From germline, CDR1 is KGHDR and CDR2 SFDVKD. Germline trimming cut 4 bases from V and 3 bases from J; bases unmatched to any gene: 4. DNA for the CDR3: TGTGCCACCAGTGACCGACAGGGCCCTAATGAAAAACTGTTTTTT. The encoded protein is CATSDRQGPNEKLFF.

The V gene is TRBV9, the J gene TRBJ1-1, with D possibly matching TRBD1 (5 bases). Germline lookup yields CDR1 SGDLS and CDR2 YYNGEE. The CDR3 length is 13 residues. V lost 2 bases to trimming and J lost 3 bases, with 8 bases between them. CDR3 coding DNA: TGTGCCAGCAGCGTCAGGGAAGACACTGAAGCTTTCTTT. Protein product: CASSVREDTEAFF.

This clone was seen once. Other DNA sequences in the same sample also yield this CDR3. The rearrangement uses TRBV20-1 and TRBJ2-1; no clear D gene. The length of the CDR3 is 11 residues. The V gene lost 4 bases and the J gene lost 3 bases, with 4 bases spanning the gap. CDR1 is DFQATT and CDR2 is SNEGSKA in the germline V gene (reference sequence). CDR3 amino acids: CSATSYNEQFF. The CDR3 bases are TGCAGTGCTACTAGCTACAATGAGCAGTTCTTC.

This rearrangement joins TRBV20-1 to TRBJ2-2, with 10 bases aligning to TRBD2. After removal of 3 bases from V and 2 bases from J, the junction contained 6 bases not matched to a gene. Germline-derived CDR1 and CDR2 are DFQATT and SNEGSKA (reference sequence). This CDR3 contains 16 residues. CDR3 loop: CSASPSGGPNTGELFF. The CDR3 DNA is TGCAGTGCTAGTCCTAGCGGGGGTCCAAACACCGGGGAGCTGTTTTTT.

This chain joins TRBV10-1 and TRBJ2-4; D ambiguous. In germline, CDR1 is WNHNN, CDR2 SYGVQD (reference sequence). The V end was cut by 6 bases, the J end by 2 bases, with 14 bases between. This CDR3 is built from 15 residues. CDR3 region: CASRPSEVTKNIQYF. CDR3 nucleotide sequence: TGCGCCAGCAGGCCTTCCGAGGTAACCAAAAACATTCAGTACTTC.

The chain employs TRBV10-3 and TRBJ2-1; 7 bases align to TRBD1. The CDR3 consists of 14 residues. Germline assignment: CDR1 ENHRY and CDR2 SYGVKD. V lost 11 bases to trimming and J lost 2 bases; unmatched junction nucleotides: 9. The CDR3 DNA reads TGTGCCGCCGCAGGACAGGAAACCTACAATGAGCAGTTCTTC. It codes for CAAAGQETYNEQFF.

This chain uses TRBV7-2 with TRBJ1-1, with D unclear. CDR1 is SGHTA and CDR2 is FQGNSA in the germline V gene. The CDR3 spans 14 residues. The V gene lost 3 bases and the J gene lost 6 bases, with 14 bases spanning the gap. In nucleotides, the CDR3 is TGTGCCAGCAGCTTTCGGGAGGGTTTGTCTGAAGCTTTCTTT. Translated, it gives CASSFREGLSEAFF.

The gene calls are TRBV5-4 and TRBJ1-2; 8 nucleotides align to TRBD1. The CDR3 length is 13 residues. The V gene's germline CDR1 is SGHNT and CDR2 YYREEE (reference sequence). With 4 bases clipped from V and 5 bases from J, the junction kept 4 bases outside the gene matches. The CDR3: CASSGQGLYGYTF. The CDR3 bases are TGTGCCAGCAGCGGACAGGGACTTTATGGCTACACCTTC.

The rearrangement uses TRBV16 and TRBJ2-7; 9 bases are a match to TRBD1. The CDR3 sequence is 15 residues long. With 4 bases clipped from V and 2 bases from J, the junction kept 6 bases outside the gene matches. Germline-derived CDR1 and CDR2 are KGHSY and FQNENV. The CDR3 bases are TGTGCCAGCAGCCTCGGACAGGGGTTAACCTACGAGCAGTACTTC. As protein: CASSLGQGLTYEQYF.

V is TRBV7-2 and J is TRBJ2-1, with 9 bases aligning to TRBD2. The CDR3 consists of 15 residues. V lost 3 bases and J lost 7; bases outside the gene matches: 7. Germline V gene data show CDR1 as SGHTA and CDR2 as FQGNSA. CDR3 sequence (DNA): TGTGCCAGCAGCTTTTCTTCGACTAGCGGTAATGAGCAGTTCTTC. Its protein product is CASSFSSTSGNEQFF.

In nucleotides, the CDR3 is TGTGCCTGGGAAAATAACATGAACACTGAAGCTTTCTTT. Protein sequence: CAWENNMNTEAFF. The chain carries TRBV30 and TRBJ1-1; no firm D call. Germline V lookup: CDR1 GTSNPN, CDR2 SVGIG (reference sequence). This CDR3 comprises 13 residues. Trimming took off 5 bases at V and 0 bases at J, with 10 bases between the two ends.

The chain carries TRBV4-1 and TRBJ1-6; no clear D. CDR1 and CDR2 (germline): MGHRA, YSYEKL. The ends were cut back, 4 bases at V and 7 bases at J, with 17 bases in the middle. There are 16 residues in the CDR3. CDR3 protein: CASSRVSAVVNSPLHF. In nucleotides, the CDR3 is TGCGCCAGCAGCCGAGTGTCCGCAGTGGTAAATTCACCCCTCCACTTT.

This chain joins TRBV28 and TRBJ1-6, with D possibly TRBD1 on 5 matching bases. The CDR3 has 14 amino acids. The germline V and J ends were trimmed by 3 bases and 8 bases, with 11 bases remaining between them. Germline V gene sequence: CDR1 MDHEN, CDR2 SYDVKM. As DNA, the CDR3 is TGTGCCAGCAGTTTGTTCGGGGCCTATTCACCCCTCCACTTT. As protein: CASSLFGAYSPLHF.

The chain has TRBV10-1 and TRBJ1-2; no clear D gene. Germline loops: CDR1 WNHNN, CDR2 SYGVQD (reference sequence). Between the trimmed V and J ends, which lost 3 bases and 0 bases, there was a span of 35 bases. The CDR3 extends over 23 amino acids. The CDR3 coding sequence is TGCGCCAGCAGTGATATTTCCGGTAGGACCGAATACCGACACCGAAAAACTAACTATGGCTACACCTTC. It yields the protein CASSDISGRTEYRHRKTNYGYTF.

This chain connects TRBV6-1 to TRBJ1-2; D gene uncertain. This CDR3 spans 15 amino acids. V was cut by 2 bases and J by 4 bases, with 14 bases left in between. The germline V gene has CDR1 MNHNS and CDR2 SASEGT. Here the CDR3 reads CASSERNLLIYGYTF. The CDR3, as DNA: TGTGCCAGCAGTGAAAGGAATTTATTGATCTATGGCTACACCTTC.

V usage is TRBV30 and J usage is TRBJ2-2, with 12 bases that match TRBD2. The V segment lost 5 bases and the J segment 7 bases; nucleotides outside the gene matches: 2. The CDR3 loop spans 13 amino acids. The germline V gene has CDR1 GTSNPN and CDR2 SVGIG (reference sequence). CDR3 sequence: CAWGGLAGGELFF. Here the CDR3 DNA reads TGTGCCTGGGGGGGACTAGCGGGCGGGGAGCTGTTTTTT.

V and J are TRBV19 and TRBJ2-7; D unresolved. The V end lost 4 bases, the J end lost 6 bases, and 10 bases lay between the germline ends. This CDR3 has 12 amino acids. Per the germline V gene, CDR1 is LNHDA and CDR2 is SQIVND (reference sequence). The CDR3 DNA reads TGTGCCAGTAGTAGTCAGAGCTTCGAGCAGTACTTC. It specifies CASSSQSFEQYF.

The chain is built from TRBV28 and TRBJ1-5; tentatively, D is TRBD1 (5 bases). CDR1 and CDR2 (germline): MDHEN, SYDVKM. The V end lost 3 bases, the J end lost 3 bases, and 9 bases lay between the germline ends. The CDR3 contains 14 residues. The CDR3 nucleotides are TGTGCCAGCAGTTTTGGACACCCCAATCAGCCCCAGCATTTT. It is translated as CASSFGHPNQPQHF.

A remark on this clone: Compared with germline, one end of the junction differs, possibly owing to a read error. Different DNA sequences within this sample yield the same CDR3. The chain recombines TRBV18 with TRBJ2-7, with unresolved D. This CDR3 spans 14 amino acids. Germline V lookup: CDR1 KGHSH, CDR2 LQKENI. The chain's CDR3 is CASSQSSSSDEQYF. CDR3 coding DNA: TGTGCCAGCTCACAGAGCTCTTCCTCAGACGAACAGTACTTC.

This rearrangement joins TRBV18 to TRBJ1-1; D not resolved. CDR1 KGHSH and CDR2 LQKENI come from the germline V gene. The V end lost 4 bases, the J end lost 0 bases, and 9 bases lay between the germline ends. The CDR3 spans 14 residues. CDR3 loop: CASSRNGMNTEAFF. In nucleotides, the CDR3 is TGTGCCAGCTCACGAAACGGCATGAACACTGAAGCTTTCTTT.

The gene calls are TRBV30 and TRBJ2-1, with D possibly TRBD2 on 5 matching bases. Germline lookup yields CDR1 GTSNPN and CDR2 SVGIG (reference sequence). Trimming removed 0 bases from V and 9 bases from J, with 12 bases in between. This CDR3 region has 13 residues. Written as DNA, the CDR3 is TGTGCCTGGAGTGTACGAGGGTCAGGTGAGCAGTTCTTC. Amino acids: CAWSVRGSGEQFF.

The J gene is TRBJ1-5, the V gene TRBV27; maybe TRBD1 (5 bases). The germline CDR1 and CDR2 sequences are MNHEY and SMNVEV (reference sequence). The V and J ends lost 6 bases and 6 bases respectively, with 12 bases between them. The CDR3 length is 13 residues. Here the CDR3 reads CASSLAGGQPQHF. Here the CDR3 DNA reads TGTGCCAGCAGCCTAGCCGGGGGTCAGCCCCAGCATTTT.

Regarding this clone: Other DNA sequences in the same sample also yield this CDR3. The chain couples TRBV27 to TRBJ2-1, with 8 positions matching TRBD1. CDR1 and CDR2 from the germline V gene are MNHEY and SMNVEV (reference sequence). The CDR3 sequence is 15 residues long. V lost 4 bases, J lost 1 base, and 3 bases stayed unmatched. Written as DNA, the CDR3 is TGTGCCAGCAGTTCAGACAGGGGTTCCTACAATGAGCAGTTCTTC. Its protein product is CASSSDRGSYNEQFF.

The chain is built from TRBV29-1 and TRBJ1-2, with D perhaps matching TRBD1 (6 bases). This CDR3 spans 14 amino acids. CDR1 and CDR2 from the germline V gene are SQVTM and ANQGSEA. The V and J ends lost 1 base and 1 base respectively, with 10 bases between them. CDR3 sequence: CSVEVQGDNYGYTF. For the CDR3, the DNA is TGCAGCGTTGAAGTACAGGGAGATAACTATGGCTACACCTTC.

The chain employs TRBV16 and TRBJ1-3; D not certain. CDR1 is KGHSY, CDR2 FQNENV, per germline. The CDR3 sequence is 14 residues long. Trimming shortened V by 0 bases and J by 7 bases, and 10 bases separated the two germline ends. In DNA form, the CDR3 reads TGTGCCAGCAGCCAATCCGATTATCGGAACACCATATATTTT. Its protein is CASSQSDYRNTIYF.

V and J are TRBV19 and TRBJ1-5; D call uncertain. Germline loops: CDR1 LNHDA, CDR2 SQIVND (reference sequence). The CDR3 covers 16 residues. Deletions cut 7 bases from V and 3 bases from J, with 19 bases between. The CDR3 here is CASTWTEVSLNQPQHF. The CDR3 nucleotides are TGTGCCAGTACCTGGACGGAGGTCTCTCTCAATCAGCCCCAGCATTTT.

CDR3 in DNA: TGCGCCAGCAGCGCAGGGTCGCTTGGGAATGAGCAGTTCTTC. Translating gives CASSAGSLGNEQFF. The rearrangement uses TRBV5-1 and TRBJ2-1; D is possibly TRBD1 (5 bases). The CDR3 runs to 14 residues. Germline loops: CDR1 SGHRS, CDR2 YFSETQ. V shed 4 bases and J shed 7 bases, with 15 bases lying between them. Drawing the rest from reference TRBV5-1 and TRBJ2-1, the complete variable domain is KAGVTQTPRYLIKTRGQQVTLSCSPISGHRSVSWYQQTPGQGLQFLFEYFSETQRNKGNFPGRFSGRQFSNSRSEMNVSTLELGDSALYLCASSAGSLGNEQFFGPGTRLTVL.

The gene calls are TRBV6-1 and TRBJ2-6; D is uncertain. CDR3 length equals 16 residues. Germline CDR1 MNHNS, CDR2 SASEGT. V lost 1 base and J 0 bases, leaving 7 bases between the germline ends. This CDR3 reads CASSEGIYSGANVLTF. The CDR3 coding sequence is TGTGCCAGCAGTGAAGGGATCTACTCTGGGGCCAACGTCCTGACTTTC.

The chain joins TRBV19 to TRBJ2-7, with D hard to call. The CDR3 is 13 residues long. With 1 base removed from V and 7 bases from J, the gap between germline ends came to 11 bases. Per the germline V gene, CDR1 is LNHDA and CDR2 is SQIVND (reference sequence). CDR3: CASSIASYGEQYF. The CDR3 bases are TGTGCCAGTAGTATAGCCTCCTACGGAGAGCAGTACTTC.